A single sample is the source of the 21 T cell receptor beta chains below, sequenced in a study of metastatic and nonmetastatic thyroid tumors (TCRdb year 2020). Library creation used PCR. Sequencing relied on an Illumina HiSeq 4000. TCRdb reprocessing: public reads trimmed at Q25 with fastp, clones called with MiXCR, in-frame beta chains kept. This sample comprises over 10,000 clones, 30% to 40% of them detected only once. Around 12% of the sample is in the top ten clones. Before undergoing thyroid surgery, none of the patients had been given any kind of treatment. Input material: tumor tissue. The origin of the receptors is a male donor with papillary thyroid cancer or a benign thyroid nodule (not recorded which). Some clones in this sample may be carry-over from other donors' samples.

This sequence joins TRBV5-6 and TRBJ1-2; 9 positions agree with TRBD1. The CDR3 extends over 14 amino acids. J lost 6 bases, V lost 3 bases, and 6 bases had no gene match. Germline CDR1 reads SGHDT; CDR2 reads YYEEEE. CDR3 bases: TGTGCCAGCAGCTCCCGGACAGGGGTGGATGGCTACACCTTC. Encoded protein: CASSSRTGVDGYTF.

This chain connects TRBV19 to TRBJ1-2; tentative D call: TRBD1 (6 bases). The germline CDR1 and CDR2 sequences are LNHDA and SQIVND (reference sequence). Between the trimmed V and J ends, which lost 3 bases and 4 bases, there was a span of 12 bases. The CDR3 is made up of 14 amino acids. For the CDR3, the DNA is TGTGCCAGTAGTATCTGGGGGGCAGGCTATGGCTACACCTTC. Translating gives CASSIWGAGYGYTF.

The rearrangement joins TRBV20-1 to TRBJ2-7; 10 nucleotides match TRBD1. This CDR3 contains 14 residues. CDR1 is DFQATT and CDR2 is SNEGSKA in the germline V gene (reference sequence). The J segment lost 6 bases and the V segment lost 3 bases, leaving 8 bases of the junction unmatched. CDR3 residues: CSARNRDRGFEQYF. The DNA for the CDR3 is TGCAGTGCTAGGAACCGGGACAGGGGTTTCGAGCAGTACTTC.

The rearrangement uses TRBV30 and TRBJ2-2; 7 bases are a match to TRBD2. In germline, CDR1 is GTSNPN, CDR2 SVGIG (reference sequence). V shed 5 bases and J 1 base; nucleotides not matched to a gene: 7. CDR3 size: 15 residues. The CDR3 spells CAWLMGEGNTGELFF. The CDR3 DNA is TGTGCCTGGCTGATGGGGGAGGGGAACACCGGGGAGCTGTTTTTT.

This clone was seen a few times. Here the CDR3 reads CASTMSLGAGDTQYF. CDR3 DNA: TGTGCCAGCACAATGTCACTGGGGGCAGGGGATACGCAGTATTTT. The chain joins TRBV6-1 to TRBJ2-3; D may be TRBD1 (6 bases). This CDR3 is 15 amino acids long. V was clipped by 7 bases and J by 6 bases, with 20 bases between them. Per the germline V gene, CDR1 is MNHNS and CDR2 is SASEGT.

The CDR3 region is CASSSPPAGGTDTQYF. DNA for the CDR3: TGTGCCAGCAGCTCCCCCCCAGCGGGGGGCACAGATACGCAGTATTTT. The chain carries TRBV6-1 and TRBJ2-3; 8 nucleotides agree with TRBD2. With V trimmed by 6 bases and J by 1 base, 9 bases remained unmatched. Germline V lookup: CDR1 MNHNS, CDR2 SASEGT. This CDR3 comprises 16 residues.

This clone has only a few counts. This sequence joins TRBV6-1 and TRBJ2-7, with TRBD1 matching over 8 bases. Unmatched junction bases numbered 7, after V lost 3 bases and J lost 3 bases. The CDR3 sequence is 15 residues long. Germline V gene lookup returns CDR1 MNHNS and CDR2 SASEGT. CDR3 region: CASSEQGAGGYEQYF. The CDR3 DNA is TGTGCCAGCAGTGAGCAGGGGGCTGGTGGCTACGAGCAGTACTTC.

The chain couples TRBV5-1 to TRBJ2-7; D might be TRBD2 (5 bases). V shed 0 bases and J shed 0 bases, with 10 bases lying between them. The germline V gene encodes CDR1 SGHRS and CDR2 YFSETQ. The CDR3 contains 15 residues. Here the CDR3 DNA reads TGCGCCAGCAGCTTGGTGAGCGGTCTCTCCTACGAGCAGTACTTC. This codes for CASSLVSGLSYEQYF.

This clone was recorded a few times. The chain recombines TRBV2 with TRBJ2-7; D is possibly TRBD2 (5 bases). Between the trimmed V and J ends, which lost 6 bases and 5 bases, there was a span of 17 bases. The CDR3 is made up of 14 amino acids. In germline, CDR1 is SNHLY, CDR2 FYNNEI. The CDR3 sequence is CASRAAELAHEQYF. The CDR3 DNA sequence: TGTGCCAGCAGGGCGGCGGAGCTAGCCCACGAGCAGTACTTC.

The CDR3 sequence: CASSHTDRVYLQFF. The CDR3, as DNA: TGTGCCAGCAGTCACACCGACCGGGTCTACCTACAGTTCTTC. The chain links TRBV6-1 to TRBJ2-1; D uncertain. The CDR3 is 14 residues long. Germline V gene data show CDR1 as MNHNS and CDR2 as SASEGT. V was pared by 5 bases and J by 13 bases, with 21 bases between.

The sample holds a few counts of this clone. The CDR3 DNA is TGTGCCAGTAGAGGAGCGGGAAGCTCCTACGAGCAGTACTTC. Translating gives CASRGAGSSYEQYF. V is TRBV19 and J is TRBJ2-7; 7 bases fit TRBD2. CDR1 and CDR2 (germline): LNHDA, SQIVND (reference sequence). This CDR3 is 14 amino acids long. The junction had 5 bases not matched to a gene; V was cut back by 6 bases and J by 0 bases.

The V gene is TRBV27, the J gene TRBJ1-1; 7 bases agree with TRBD1. The CDR3 extends over 16 amino acids. V shed 5 bases, J shed 0 bases, and the junction held 9 bases outside the gene matches. In germline, CDR1 is MNHEY, CDR2 SMNVEV (reference sequence). The CDR3 reads CASSPRTGTMNTEAFF. As DNA, the CDR3 is TGTGCCAGCAGTCCTCGGACAGGTACTATGAACACTGAAGCTTTCTTT.

This rearrangement joins TRBV6-1 to TRBJ2-1; TRBD1 aligns across 11 bases. J was trimmed by 10 bases and V by 7 bases; bases with no gene match: 9. The CDR3 contains 14 residues. Germline loops: CDR1 MNHNS, CDR2 SASEGT. DNA of the CDR3: TGTGCCAGCAATCCGGGACAGGGGGTGTGGGAGCAGTTCTTC. Its translation: CASNPGQGVWEQFF.

The chain combines TRBV2 with TRBJ1-2, with D unclear. The CDR3 covers 14 residues. Germline V lookup: CDR1 SNHLY, CDR2 FYNNEI. The V and J ends lost 4 bases and 4 bases respectively, with 13 bases between them. For the CDR3, the DNA is TGTGCCAGCAGTGTCCAGAGAGAGGGCTATGGCTACACCTTC. Amino acid sequence: CASSVQREGYGYTF.

This rearrangement joins TRBV6-1 to TRBJ1-2, with a tentative D call TRBD1 (6 bases). Germline V gene lookup returns CDR1 MNHNS and CDR2 SASEGT. V lost 6 bases, J lost 5 bases, and 13 bases lay in between. CDR3 length: 13 amino acids. CDR3 nucleotide sequence: TGTGCCAGCAGACAGGGTCTGGGGTATGGCTACACCTTC. It translates to CASRQGLGYGYTF.

This clone was counted only a few times. The chain carries TRBV27 and TRBJ2-7; TRBD1 or TRBD2 may be the D gene (5 bases each). Germline CDR1 and CDR2: MNHEY and SMNVEV (reference sequence). The CDR3 covers 15 residues. Trimming left V 5 bases short and J 6 bases short, with 20 bases between. The CDR3 sequence is CASSPRGLPSGEQYF. CDR3 in DNA: TGTGCCAGCAGTCCACGGGGCCTCCCGTCGGGCGAGCAGTACTTC.

The chain carries TRBV6-6 and TRBJ2-7; D remains unclear. The CDR3 has 14 residues. V was clipped by 0 bases and J by 5 bases, with 11 bases between them. CDR1 is MNHNY, CDR2 SVGAGI, per germline (reference sequence). The CDR3 DNA reads TGTGCCAGCAGTTACTCGGGCAACAGAAACGAGCAGTACTTC. Its translation: CASSYSGNRNEQYF.

By frequency in the sample, this clone is medium-sized. The chain combines TRBV20-1 with TRBJ1-4, with no clear D. The CDR3 consists of 14 residues. Trimming cost V 4 bases and J 0 bases, with 9 bases left between them. CDR1 and CDR2 from the germline V gene are DFQATT and SNEGSKA (reference sequence). CDR3 sequence reads: CSATPYTTNEKLFF. The CDR3 DNA sequence: TGCAGTGCTACTCCGTATACAACTAATGAAAAACTGTTTTTT.

This chain uses TRBV3-1 with TRBJ2-5; perhaps TRBD2 as D (5 bases). The germline gives CDR1 LGHDT, CDR2 YNNKEL (reference sequence). The CDR3 extends over 18 amino acids. Trimming removed 0 bases from V and 5 bases from J, with 22 bases in between. The CDR3 coding sequence is TGTGCCAGCAGCCAAGAGGCAGGACTGGCGCATCCCGGGGAGACCCAGTACTTC. Its protein product is CASSQEAGLAHPGETQYF.

This chain uses TRBV12-3 or TRBV12-4 with TRBJ2-2, with D unresolved. The germline V and J ends were trimmed by 6 bases and 5 bases, with 13 bases remaining between them. The CDR3 sequence is 14 residues long. The CDR3 region has the DNA TGTGCCAGCAGATCGGACGGGCGGACCGGGGAGCTGTTTTTT. This gives the protein CASRSDGRTGELFF.

By proportion, this clone is large (0.1 to 1%). The V gene is TRBV6-1, the J gene TRBJ2-6; D might be TRBD1 (5 bases). Trimming cost V 7 bases and J 4 bases, with 14 bases left between them. CDR1 and CDR2 (germline): MNHNS, SASEGT. This CDR3 spans 15 amino acids. The CDR3 DNA follows: TGTGCCAGCATGACAGACCTCTCCGGGGCCAACGTCCTGACTTTC. It translates to CASMTDLSGANVLTF.